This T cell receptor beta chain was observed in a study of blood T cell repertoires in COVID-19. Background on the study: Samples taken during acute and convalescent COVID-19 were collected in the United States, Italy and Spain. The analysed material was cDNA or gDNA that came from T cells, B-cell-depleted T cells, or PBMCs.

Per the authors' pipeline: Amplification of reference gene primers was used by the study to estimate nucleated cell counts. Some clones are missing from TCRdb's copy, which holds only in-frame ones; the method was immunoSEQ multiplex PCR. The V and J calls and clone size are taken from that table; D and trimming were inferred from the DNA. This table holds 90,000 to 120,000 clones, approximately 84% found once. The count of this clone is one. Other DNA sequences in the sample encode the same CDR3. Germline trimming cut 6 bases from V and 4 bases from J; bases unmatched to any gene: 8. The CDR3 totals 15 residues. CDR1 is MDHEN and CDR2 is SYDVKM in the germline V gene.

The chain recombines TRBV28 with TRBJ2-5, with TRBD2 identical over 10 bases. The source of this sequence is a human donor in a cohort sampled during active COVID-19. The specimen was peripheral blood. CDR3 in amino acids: CASSLLAGGGETQYF. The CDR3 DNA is TGTGCCAGCAGCCTTTTAGCGGGAGGAGGAGAGACCCAGTACTTC.